This is a list of T cell receptor beta chains from one sample in a study of T cell changes during pregnancy in multiple sclerosis. The table came from immunoSEQ multiplex PCR; TCRdb's copy has only in-frame clones and leaves some out. The sample carries roughly 45,000 clones, roughly 93% recorded once. The sample here was CD8+ T cells from peripheral blood mononuclear cells, taken after pregnancy. Receptors were obtained from a female donor with multiple sclerosis, enrolled in a pregnancy study. CDR3s include the opening cysteine and the closing phenylalanine or tryptophan. D genes are given only for firm matches. Expanded clones get a size class; other rows say once, few or many, or leave the size out.

- TRBJ2-1 TRBD2 TRBV5-1 TGCGCCAGCAGCTTCCGGGAGGTTGATGAGCAGTTCTTC CASSFREVDEQFF
- TRBJ2-5 TRBD2 TRBV7-8 TGTGCCAGCAGCTTAGCCGCGGGACTAGCGGGGGGACACCACGACTTC CASSLAAGLAGGHHDF
- TRBJ1-6 - TRBV6-5 TGTGCCAGCAGTTACGGCTCAGGAAATTCACCCCTCCACTTT CASSYGSGNSPLHF
- TRBJ2-7 - TRBV7-2 TGTGCCAGCAGCTTAAGTGACAGTACCAACGAGCAGTACTTC CASSLSDSTNEQYF
- TRBJ2-7 TRBD2 TRBV27 TGTGCCACTCATAGCGGGGACGCGGGCGAGCAGTACTTC CATHSGDAGEQYF
- TRBJ2-5 - TRBV28 TGTGCCAGCAGCCCTCCGGACACGAGCGAGACCCAGTACTTC CASSPPDTSETQYF
- TRBJ2-7 - TRBV4-1 TGCGCCAGCAGTTCAGCAGGGGGGCTCACCTACGAGCAGTACTTC CASSSAGGLTYEQYF
- TRBJ2-7 - TRBV9 TGTGCCAGCAGCGTTGCCGGGGAGGTGTACTACGAGCAGTACTTC CASSVAGEVYYEQYF
- TRBJ2-7 TRBD2 TRBV30 TGTGCCTGGAGTGTACCTAGCGGGAGAGGCGAGCAGTACTTC CAWSVPSGRGEQYF
- TRBJ2-1 TRBD2 TRBV9 TGTGCCAGCAGCGTAGCTAGGCGGGGGACTTACAATGAGCAGTTCTTC CASSVARRGTYNEQFF
- TRBJ2-3 TRBD1 TRBV6-4 TGTGCCAGCAGTGACTCGGGGACAGGGACCCAACAGGATACGCAGTATTTT CASSDSGTGTQQDTQYF
- TRBJ1-6 - TRBV27 TGTGCAAGGGAGAAAACCCGTCGTGACAGGCGATATAATTCACCCCTCCACTTT CAREKTRRDRRYNSPLHF
- TRBJ2-7 TRBD1 TRBV25-1 TGTGCCAGCAGTGCTACAATAACCGGGACAGGGGGTTCCTACGAGCAGTACTTC CASSATITGTGGSYEQYF
- TRBJ2-7 - TRBV18 TGTGCCAGCTCACCACTGGCGCGGGAGCAGTACTTC CASSPLAREQYF
- TRBJ1-3 TRBD1 TRBV7-2 TGTGCCAGCAGCGGAGGGACAGTCCTTTCCTCTGGAAACACCATATATTTT CASSGGTVLSSGNTIYF
- TRBJ2-3 TRBD2 TRBV4-3 TGCGCCAGCAGCCGAGGACTAGCGGGGGTCACAGATACGCAGTATTTT CASSRGLAGVTDTQYF
once TRBJ1-2 TRBD1 TRBV27 TGTGCCAGCAGTGATACAGGGGTACGCCATGGCTACACCTTC CASSDTGVRHGYTF
- TRBJ2-3 TRBD2 TRBV9 TGTGCCAGCAGCGTAGAGTCGGCGGGAGGGGTTAGCACAGATACGCAGTATTTT CASSVESAGGVSTDTQYF
once TRBJ2-1 TRBD1 TRBV5-1 TGCGCCAGCAGCTTTAAAGGACAGGGACTCTACAATGAGCAGTTCTTC CASSFKGQGLYNEQFF
- TRBJ2-7 - TRBV7-9 TGTGCCAGCAGCTTATCCCCGGGAGACGTCTACGAGCAGTACTTC CASSLSPGDVYEQYF
- TRBJ1-1 TRBD1 TRBV28 TGTGCCAGCAGGGTACAGGGGGCCTTGAACACTGAAGCTTTCTTT CASRVQGALNTEAFF
- TRBJ1-1 TRBD1 TRBV9 TGTGCCAGCAGCGCGTTACAGGGGGCGAACACTGAAGCTTTCTTT CASSALQGANTEAFF